The 8 T cell receptor beta chains presented below share a single source sample, sequenced in a study of blood T cell repertoires in COVID-19. Only in-frame clones appear in the TCRdb table, and some are missing; sequencing was by immunoSEQ multiplex PCR. The sample lists 150,000 to 200,000 clones, 86% seen once, with roughly 7% in the top ten. The sequenced sample was peripheral blood. These TCRs come from an elderly woman in a cohort sampled during active or convalescent COVID-19.

The chain is built from TRBV10-3 and TRBJ1-4; D is unresolved. V was cut by 8 bases and J by 3 bases, with 13 bases left in between. The germline V gene encodes CDR1 ENHRY and CDR2 SYGVKD. The CDR3 consists of 14 residues. CDR3 nucleotide sequence: TGTGCCATCGGCGGGCCCACGGCTAATGAAAAACTGTTTTTT. Protein: CAIGGPTANEKLFF.

The J gene is TRBJ2-5, the V gene TRBV5-4, with D perhaps matching TRBD2 (6 bases). Germline V gene sequence: CDR1 SGHNT, CDR2 YYREEE (reference sequence). The CDR3 extends over 16 amino acids. The V gene lost 0 bases and the J gene lost 2 bases, with 14 bases spanning the gap. The CDR3 nucleotides are TGTGCCAGCAGCTTGGGGTCGGGGGAGGAACAAGAGACCCAGTACTTC. Translated, it gives CASSLGSGEEQETQYF.

V usage is TRBV30 and J usage is TRBJ2-6, with TRBD2 as a possible D gene (6 bases). The CDR3 extends over 15 amino acids. Germline-derived CDR1 and CDR2 are GTSNPN and SVGIG (reference sequence). V dropped 2 bases and J dropped 4 bases, with 12 bases sitting between them. The CDR3 coding sequence is TGTGCCTGGAGTCCCTGGGGGGTCGGGGCCAACGTCCTGACTTTC. The encoded protein is CAWSPWGVGANVLTF.

The chain combines TRBV10-2 with TRBJ1-1; 7 nucleotides agree with TRBD1. The germline CDR1 and CDR2 sequences are WSHSY and SAAADI. This CDR3 spans 17 amino acids. With 5 bases clipped from V and 2 bases from J, the junction kept 14 bases outside the gene matches. In nucleotides, the CDR3 is TGCGCCAGCAGTCCGGGGGGGCAGGGGACAGACAACACTGAAGCTTTCTTT. Translated, it gives CASSPGGQGTDNTEAFF.

V usage is TRBV28 and J usage is TRBJ2-1; 9 bases are shared with TRBD2. CDR3 length: 22 amino acids. V was pared by 3 bases and J by 0 bases, with 21 bases of the junction left unmatched. Germline loops: CDR1 MDHEN, CDR2 SYDVKM. CDR3 in amino acids: CASSFSGWVNLREGSSYNEQFF. Written as DNA, the CDR3 is TGTGCCAGCAGTTTCAGTGGTTGGGTTAATTTGCGGGAGGGTAGCTCCTACAATGAGCAGTTCTTC.

This clone showed up just a few times. The chain joins TRBV27 to TRBJ1-5, with D possibly TRBD1 on 6 matching bases. The CDR3 runs to 16 residues. V lost 5 bases and J lost 2, with 16 bases in between. Germline values: CDR1 MNHEY, CDR2 SMNVEV (reference sequence). DNA for the CDR3: TGTGCCAGCAGTCCCACCGGACAGTTTGGCAATCAGCCCCAGCATTTT. Its protein product is CASSPTGQFGNQPQHF.

V is TRBV30 and J is TRBJ1-4; D perhaps matches TRBD1 (5 bases). Trimming left V 3 bases short and J 3 bases short, with 17 bases between. CDR1 is GTSNPN, CDR2 SVGIG, per germline (reference sequence). This CDR3 comprises 16 residues. Here the CDR3 reads CAWSEVVVGPNEKLFF. DNA for the CDR3: TGTGCCTGGAGCGAAGTTGTAGTGGGGCCTAATGAAAAACTGTTTTTT.

CDR3 sequence (DNA): TGCGCCAGCAGCTTGGTCAGGACACAAAGCACAGATACGCAGTATTTT. This codes for CASSLVRTQSTDTQYF. J is TRBJ2-3 and V is TRBV5-1; D perhaps matches TRBD1 (5 bases). This CDR3 is 16 amino acids long. Trimming took 0 bases from V and 0 from J, leaving 11 bases between them. The germline gives CDR1 SGHRS, CDR2 YFSETQ.